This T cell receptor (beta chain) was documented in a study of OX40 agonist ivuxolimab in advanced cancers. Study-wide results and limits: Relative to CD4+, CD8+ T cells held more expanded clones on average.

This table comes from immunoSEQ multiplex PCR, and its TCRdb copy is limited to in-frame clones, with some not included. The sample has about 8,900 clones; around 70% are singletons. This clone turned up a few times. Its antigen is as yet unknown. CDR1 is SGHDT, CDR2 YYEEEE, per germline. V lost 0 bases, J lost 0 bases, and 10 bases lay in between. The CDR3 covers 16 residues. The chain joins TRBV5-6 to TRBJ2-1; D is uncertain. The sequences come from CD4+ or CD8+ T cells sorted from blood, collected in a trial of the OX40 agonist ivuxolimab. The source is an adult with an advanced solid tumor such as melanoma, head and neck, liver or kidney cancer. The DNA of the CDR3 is TGTGCCAGCAGCTTGGGTCCTCCCCGCTCCTACAATGAGCAGTTCTTC. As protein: CASSLGPPRSYNEQFF. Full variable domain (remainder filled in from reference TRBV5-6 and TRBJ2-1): DAGVTQSPTHLIKTRGQQVTLRCSPKSGHDTVSWYQQALGQGPQFIFQYYEEEERQRGNFPDRFSGHQFPNYSSELNVNALLLGDSALYLCASSLGPPRSYNEQFFGPGTRLTVL.